These 11 T cell receptor beta chains came from one sample sequenced in a study of blood T cell repertoires in COVID-19. The assay was immunoSEQ multiplex PCR, and TCRdb's table has in-frame clones only and misses some. In the table there are fewer than 200,000 clones, 80% to 90% of which are singletons. The specimen sequenced was peripheral blood. The origin of the receptors is a man younger than 35 who had recovered from COVID-19.

CDR3 DNA: TGTGCCAGCAGTGATTGGACACATGGCTACACCTTC. This codes for CASSDWTHGYTF. V and J are TRBV6-1 and TRBJ1-2; D is possibly TRBD1 (5 bases). Trimming stripped 3 bases from V and 6 bases from J, with 8 bases between. CDR3 size: 12 residues. Germline lookup yields CDR1 MNHNS and CDR2 SASEGT.

The chain employs TRBV12-3 or TRBV12-4 and TRBJ1-2; D is possibly TRBD1 (6 bases). V lost 5 bases and J lost 2, with 9 bases in between. This CDR3 is built from 13 residues. Here the CDR3 DNA reads TGTGCCAGCAGTCCGACAGGAAACTATGGCTACACCTTC. It translates to CASSPTGNYGYTF.

CDR3 loop: CASSLGGRAQDEQFF. In nucleotides, the CDR3 is TGTGCCAGCAGCTTAGGGGGGAGGGCCCAAGATGAGCAGTTCTTC. The chain recombines TRBV11-2 with TRBJ2-1; 7 nucleotides line up with TRBD2. Germline CDR1 and CDR2: SGHAT and FQNNGV. V lost 1 base to trimming and J lost 8 bases; unmatched junction nucleotides: 8. The CDR3 runs to 15 residues.

The gene calls are TRBV23-1 and TRBJ2-7, with 13 bases matching TRBD2. TRBV23-1 qualifies as an ORF whose function is uncertain. Trimming took 3 bases from V and 2 from J; bases not matched to a gene: 19. CDR3 size: 21 residues. The CDR3 DNA follows: TGCGCCAGCAGTCAGATTAAGTTGCGGACTAGCGGGAGACTTGTCCCCTACGAGCAGTACTTC. Translation gives CASSQIKLRTSGRLVPYEQYF.

The chain combines TRBV28 with TRBJ1-5; tentative D call: TRBD1 (6 bases). Trimming stripped 6 bases from V and 6 bases from J, with 15 bases between. Germline V gene lookup returns CDR1 MDHEN and CDR2 SYDVKM. The CDR3 contains 14 residues. The CDR3 reads CASSRAGAVQPQHF. The CDR3 DNA is TGTGCCAGCAGCAGGGCAGGGGCCGTTCAGCCCCAGCATTTT.

This chain joins TRBV18 and TRBJ1-1; D remains ambiguous. The germline CDR1 and CDR2 sequences are KGHSH and LQKENI. V was pared by 4 bases and J by 2 bases, with 17 bases between. The CDR3 loop spans 16 amino acids. The DNA of the CDR3 is TGTGCCAGCTCACTACCCAGCCCAGGCGTAAACACTGAAGCTTTCTTT. Protein sequence: CASSLPSPGVNTEAFF.

The chain has TRBV3-1 (or the pseudogene TRBV3-2) and TRBJ1-4; D might be TRBD1 (5 bases). CDR1 is LGHDT and CDR2 is YNNKEL in the germline V gene (reference sequence). V lost 4 bases, J lost 4 bases, and 13 bases lay in between. This CDR3 comprises 15 residues. CDR3 in DNA: TGTGCCAGCAGCCGCCGGGGCGGGGGTAATGAAAAACTGTTTTTT. Protein sequence: CASSRRGGGNEKLFF.

The chain is built from TRBV3-1 (or the pseudogene TRBV3-2) and TRBJ2-4; TRBD1 matches 8 bases. The CDR3 runs to 17 residues. J lost 0 bases, V lost 1 base, and 5 bases had no gene match. In germline, CDR1 is LGHDT, CDR2 YNNKEL (reference sequence). CDR3 residues: CASSQGQGIKAKNIQYF. The DNA of the CDR3 is TGTGCCAGCAGCCAAGGACAGGGGATTAAAGCCAAAAACATTCAGTACTTC.

As regards this clone: Other DNA sequences of this sample code for an identical CDR3. The rearrangement uses TRBV15 and TRBJ1-2, with D hard to call. Germline V gene data show CDR1 as LNHNV and CDR2 as YYDKDF (reference sequence). The CDR3 runs to 12 residues. V was clipped by 0 bases and J by 4 bases, with 3 bases between them. Here the CDR3 DNA reads TGTGCCACCAGCAGAGATAGCTATGGCTACACCTTC. Its translation is CATSRDSYGYTF.

V usage is TRBV2 and J usage is TRBJ1-1, with 8 bases matching TRBD1. Germline V gene sequence: CDR1 SNHLY, CDR2 FYNNEI. The junction had 6 bases not matched to a gene; V was cut back by 6 bases and J by 0 bases. The CDR3 spans 15 residues. Here the CDR3 DNA reads TGTGCCAGCAGCGAGGCCAGGGGGCTGAACACTGAAGCTTTCTTT. Its protein product is CASSEARGLNTEAFF. Drawing the rest from reference TRBV2 and TRBJ1-1, the complete variable domain is EPEVTQTPSHQVTQMGQEVILRCVPISNHLYFYWYRQILGQKVEFLVSFYNNEISEKSEIFDDQFSVERPDGSNFTLKIRSTKLEDSAMYFCASSEARGLNTEAFFGQGTRLTVV.

This chain connects TRBV19 to TRBJ1-2; D might be TRBD1 (5 bases). Germline V gene lookup returns CDR1 LNHDA and CDR2 SQIVND (reference sequence). CDR3 length equals 15 residues. V was shortened by 6 bases and J by 1 base, with 15 bases between the two germline ends. CDR3 sequence reads: CASRVARVGNYGYTF. Written as DNA, the CDR3 is TGTGCCAGTAGGGTAGCCAGGGTCGGTAACTATGGCTACACCTTC.